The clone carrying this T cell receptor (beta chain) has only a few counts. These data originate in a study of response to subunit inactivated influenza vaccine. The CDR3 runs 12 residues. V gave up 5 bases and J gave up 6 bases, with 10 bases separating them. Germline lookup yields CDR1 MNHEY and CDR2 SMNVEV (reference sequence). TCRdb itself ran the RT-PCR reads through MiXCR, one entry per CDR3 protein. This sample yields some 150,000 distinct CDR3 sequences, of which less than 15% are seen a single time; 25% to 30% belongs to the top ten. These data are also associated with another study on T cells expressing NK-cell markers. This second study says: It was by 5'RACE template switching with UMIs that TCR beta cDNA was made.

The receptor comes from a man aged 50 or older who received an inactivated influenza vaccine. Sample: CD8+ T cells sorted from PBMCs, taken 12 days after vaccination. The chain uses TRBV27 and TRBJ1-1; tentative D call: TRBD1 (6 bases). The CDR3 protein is CASSPNRAEAFF. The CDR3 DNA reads TGTGCCAGCAGTCCAAACAGGGCTGAAGCTTTCTTT.